The 26 T cell receptor beta chains reported below all come from one sample, sequenced in a study of cytomegalovirus exposure and HLA in healthy donors. Primers for the PCR totalled 60 Vbeta and 13 Jbeta. Produced via immunoSEQ multiplex PCR; TCRdb's table is partial and in-frame only. The table lists 150,000 to 200,000 clones, approximately 78% of them singletons. The sample comprised PBMCs. These receptors were taken from a woman aged 45 to 65 in good health and CMV-seropositive.

This clone was counted a single time. This chain uses TRBV30 with TRBJ1-5; 11 positions agree with TRBD1. Germline V gives CDR1 GTSNPN, CDR2 SVGIG (reference sequence). This CDR3 region has 15 residues. V lost 5 bases, J lost 9 bases, and 12 bases stayed unmatched. The CDR3 DNA is TGTGCCTGGTCACCGGGACAGGGGGTTTTTCGGCCCCAGCATTTT. Amino acids: CAWSPGQGVFRPQHF.

This chain connects TRBV10-3 to TRBJ2-3; D perhaps matches TRBD2 (5 bases). V gave up 1 base and J gave up 9 bases, with 17 bases separating them. The CDR3 extends over 15 amino acids. The germline V gene has CDR1 ENHRY and CDR2 SYGVKD. The CDR3 sequence: CAISEFWTRRETQYF. The CDR3 bases are TGTGCCATCAGTGAGTTCTGGACTCGGCGTGAGACGCAGTATTTT.

The chain carries TRBV11-3 and TRBJ2-1; D is unclear. The germline gives CDR1 SGHNT, CDR2 YENEEA. The CDR3 contains 16 residues. V gave up 5 bases and J gave up 0 bases, with 14 bases separating them. The CDR3 DNA is TGTGCCAGCAGCCCCGGAGTTTCCTACTCCTACAATGAGCAGTTCTTC. Amino acids: CASSPGVSYSYNEQFF.

As regards this clone: At one of its ends the junction is not consistent with the germline gene, which may arise from a read error. This sequence joins TRBV6-5 and TRBJ1-6; D is perhaps TRBD1 (5 bases). The germline V gene encodes CDR1 MNHEY and CDR2 SVGAGI. The CDR3 covers 13 residues. CDR3 coding DNA: TGTGCCGCCCAGGGTCAGAATAATTCACCCTTCCACTTT. This encodes CAAQGQNNSPFHF.

J is TRBJ2-3 and V is TRBV19; D gene unclear. CDR1 and CDR2 (germline): LNHDA, SQIVND (reference sequence). The ends were cut back, 6 bases at V and 1 base at J, with 11 bases in the middle. The CDR3 has 14 amino acids. CDR3 loop: CASSLKSGTDTQYF. In nucleotides, the CDR3 is TGTGCCAGTAGCCTCAAATCGGGCACAGATACGCAGTATTTT.

The chain is built from TRBV5-6 and TRBJ2-1, with 14 bases matching TRBD2. Germline CDR1 and CDR2: SGHDT and YYEEEE. The V segment lost 4 bases and the J segment 4 bases; nucleotides outside the gene matches: 7. CDR3 size: 17 residues. The CDR3 protein is CASSPGTSGSVYNEQFF. The CDR3 DNA sequence: TGTGCCAGCAGCCCTGGGACTAGCGGGAGTGTTTACAATGAGCAGTTCTTC. The whole variable domain, filled in from reference TRBV5-6 and TRBJ2-1, reads DAGVTQSPTHLIKTRGQQVTLRCSPKSGHDTVSWYQQALGQGPQFIFQYYEEEERQRGNFPDRFSGHQFPNYSSELNVNALLLGDSALYLCASSPGTSGSVYNEQFFGPGTRLTVL.

This chain joins TRBV4-3 and TRBJ1-6; 7 bases align to TRBD1. Germline-derived CDR1 and CDR2 are LGHNA and YSLEER. Trimming cost V 0 bases and J 4 bases; bases outside gene matches: 9. This CDR3 contains 18 residues. CDR3 DNA: TGCGCCAGCAGCCAAGATGGCGAGGCAGGGGGTTATAATTCACCCCTCCACTTT. Its protein product is CASSQDGEAGGYNSPLHF.

The chain couples TRBV11-2 to TRBJ2-7; D is possibly TRBD2 (7 bases). There are 15 residues in the CDR3. The germline V gene encodes CDR1 SGHAT and CDR2 FQNNGV. V lost 5 bases and J 4 bases, leaving 18 bases between the germline ends. This CDR3 reads CASSQTGGASYEQYF. Written as DNA, the CDR3 is TGTGCCAGCAGCCAGACGGGGGGCGCGTCATACGAGCAGTACTTC.

In its sample, this clone was seen once. The sample carries other DNA sequences with the same CDR3. This chain uses TRBV2 with TRBJ1-6; D is ambiguous. This CDR3 contains 14 residues. Germline values: CDR1 SNHLY, CDR2 FYNNEI. Trimming took off 0 bases at V and 10 bases at J, with 10 bases between the two ends. CDR3 amino acids: CASSEAEGDSPLHF. In DNA form, the CDR3 reads TGTGCCAGCAGTGAAGCGGAGGGCGACTCACCCCTCCACTTT.

J is TRBJ1-2 and V is TRBV7-9; D not resolved. The CDR3 has 13 amino acids. The germline V and J ends were trimmed by 4 bases and 4 bases, with 10 bases remaining between them. Germline CDR1 reads SEHNR; CDR2 reads FQNEAQ (reference sequence). The CDR3 nucleotides read TGTGCCAGCAGCTCTTATCCCCCCTATGGCTACACCTTC. This sequence encodes CASSSYPPYGYTF.

This chain's CDR3 is CASSSTGVRTDTQYF. CDR3 sequence (DNA): TGTGCCAGCTCATCGACAGGGGTTAGGACAGATACGCAGTATTTT. The J gene is TRBJ2-3, the V gene TRBV18; 8 nucleotides line up with TRBD1. V was clipped by 5 bases and J by 3 bases; unmatched bases: 7. Germline CDR1 is KGHSH and CDR2 is LQKENI. The CDR3 contains 15 residues.

Only one count was recorded for this clone. The CDR3, as DNA: TGTGCCAGCAGCAAACCGCCGGGACTAGCTAAAGAGACCCAGTACTTC. Amino acids: CASSKPPGLAKETQYF. This chain uses TRBV21-1 with TRBJ2-5; the table's D call of TRBD2 was not tested on the DNA. TRBV21-1 is listed as a pseudogene. CDR3 length: 16 residues.

The chain links TRBV11-2 to TRBJ1-2, with D unresolved. The V end lost 6 bases, the J end lost 4 bases, and 12 bases lay between the germline ends. There are 13 residues in the CDR3. CDR1 and CDR2 from the germline V gene are SGHAT and FQNNGV. The CDR3 loop reads CASSPGRGYGYTF. In nucleotides, the CDR3 is TGTGCCAGCAGTCCTGGGCGGGGCTATGGCTACACCTTC.

This clone showed up just once. This chain joins TRBV19 and TRBJ1-2, with 9 nucleotides matching TRBD1. Germline CDR1 LNHDA, CDR2 SQIVND (reference sequence). This CDR3 spans 14 amino acids. J lost 6 bases, V lost 2 bases, and 4 bases had no gene match. The CDR3 nucleotides read TGTGCCAGTAGTATAAGGGGACAGGGCCATGGCTACACCTTC. Translated: CASSIRGQGHGYTF.

V is TRBV21-1 and J is TRBJ2-7; the D call of TRBD1 is as the table states it, not checked on the DNA. TRBV21-1 is a known pseudogene. The CDR3 spans 16 residues. The CDR3 DNA follows: TGTGCCAGCAGCAAAAAGAAGGGGGCTAAGGTTATCGGGCAGTACTTC. It translates to CASSKKKGAKVIGQYF.

The chain carries TRBV10-3 and TRBJ1-1, with no clear D. Germline V gene lookup returns CDR1 ENHRY and CDR2 SYGVKD. Trimming took off 6 bases at V and 2 bases at J, with 13 bases between the two ends. The CDR3 is made up of 14 amino acids. In nucleotides, the CDR3 is TGTGCCATCAGCGCCCCAGGTATAAACACTGAAGCTTTCTTT. Amino acids: CAISAPGINTEAFF.

The chain employs TRBV27 and TRBJ2-2, with 7 positions matching TRBD1. Germline lookup yields CDR1 MNHEY and CDR2 SMNVEV (reference sequence). The length of the CDR3 is 15 residues. V trimming: 2 bases; J trimming: 1 base; junction bases outside the gene matches: 1. The CDR3 reads CASSLGQVNTGELFF. In nucleotides, the CDR3 is TGTGCCAGCAGTTTAGGACAGGTGAACACCGGGGAGCTGTTTTTT.

The chain combines TRBV7-9 with TRBJ2-3; weak D call: TRBD1 (5 bases). Germline V lookup: CDR1 SEHNR, CDR2 FQNEAQ (reference sequence). The CDR3 totals 14 residues. Trimming stripped 5 bases from V and 0 bases from J, with 9 bases between. The CDR3 region has the DNA TGTGCCAGCAGCCAGGGCCAGAGCACAGATACGCAGTATTTT. Its translation: CASSQGQSTDTQYF. The whole variable domain, filled in from reference TRBV7-9 and TRBJ2-3, reads DTGVSQNPRHKITKRGQNVTFRCDPISEHNRLYWYRQTLGQGPEFLTYFQNEAQLEKSRLLSDRFSAERPKGSFSTLEIQRTEQGDSAMYLCASSQGQSTDTQYFGPGTRLTVL.

The gene calls are TRBV6-5 and TRBJ2-5, with D perhaps TRBD1 (5 bases). The length of the CDR3 is 15 residues. Trimming pared 5 bases from V and 5 bases from J, leaving 18 bases between. Germline CDR1 MNHEY, CDR2 SVGAGI. CDR3 residues: CASSRGSLSLETQYF. In DNA, the CDR3 is TGTGCCAGCAGTAGGGGTAGCCTTAGTCTGGAGACCCAGTACTTC.

The chain combines TRBV28 with TRBJ2-5; TRBD1 might be the D (5 bases). Germline V lookup: CDR1 MDHEN, CDR2 SYDVKM. Trimming pared 3 bases from V and 2 bases from J, leaving 7 bases between. The CDR3 has 13 residues. The CDR3: CASSFDSQETQYF. In nucleotides, the CDR3 is TGTGCCAGCAGTTTCGACAGTCAAGAGACCCAGTACTTC.

This chain connects TRBV28 to TRBJ2-3; 9 bases are shared with TRBD2. The CDR3 has 18 residues. V was pared by 5 bases and J by 0 bases, with 12 bases of the junction left unmatched. Germline V gene data show CDR1 as MDHEN and CDR2 as SYDVKM. CDR3 protein: CASSPVTSGFVSTDTQYF. In DNA, the CDR3 is TGTGCCAGCAGTCCAGTTACTAGCGGGTTTGTTAGCACAGATACGCAGTATTTT.

The V call is TRBV6-5, the J call TRBJ1-1; no reliable D call. This CDR3 is built from 13 residues. In germline, CDR1 is MNHEY, CDR2 SVGAGI. V shed 6 bases and J shed 1 base, with 9 bases lying between them. For the CDR3, the DNA is TGTGCCAGCAGGACAACAGCGAACACTGAAGCTTTCTTT. Translating gives CASRTTANTEAFF.

The rearrangement uses TRBV5-6 and TRBJ2-1; D is perhaps TRBD2 (6 bases). Germline assignment: CDR1 SGHDT and CDR2 YYEEEE. CDR3 length: 14 amino acids. The V gene lost 0 bases and the J gene lost 7 bases, with 11 bases spanning the gap. CDR3 sequence reads: CASSLGRRGNEQFF. CDR3 coding DNA: TGTGCCAGCAGCTTGGGTAGGAGGGGAAATGAGCAGTTCTTC.

This clone was counted between two and nine times. This rearrangement joins TRBV6-6 to TRBJ1-4; unclear D gene. V was clipped by 3 bases and J by 8 bases, with 16 bases between them. The germline gives CDR1 MNHNY, CDR2 SVGAGI (reference sequence). CDR3 length: 15 amino acids. As DNA, the CDR3 is TGTGCCAGCAGTTATTACTCAAGCTTGAAAGAAAAACTGTTTTTT. Translated, it gives CASSYYSSLKEKLFF.

The chain links TRBV7-9 to TRBJ2-1; TRBD2 agrees at 9 bases. Germline-derived CDR1 and CDR2 are SEHNR and FQNEAQ (reference sequence). V trimming: 7 bases; J trimming: 8 bases; junction bases outside the gene matches: 9. The CDR3 sequence is 14 residues long. DNA of the CDR3: TGTGCCAGCACCCGATCCCCTAGCGGGGATGAGCAGTTCTTC. It codes for CASTRSPSGDEQFF. The full variable domain, in which reference TRBV7-9 and TRBJ2-1 provide the parts outside the CDR3, is DTGVSQNPRHKITKRGQNVTFRCDPISEHNRLYWYRQTLGQGPEFLTYFQNEAQLEKSRLLSDRFSAERPKGSFSTLEIQRTEQGDSAMYLCASTRSPSGDEQFFGPGTRLTVL.

The genes are TRBV11-3 and TRBJ2-3; the match to TRBD2 covers 8 bases. Germline V gives CDR1 SGHNT, CDR2 YENEEA. The CDR3 spans 13 residues. Germline trimming cut 6 bases from V and 3 bases from J; bases unmatched to any gene: 2. The CDR3 DNA reads as TGTGCCAGCAGTAGCGGGACAACAGATACGCAGTATTTT. Residues: CASSSGTTDTQYF.